One and the same sample provided the 6 T cell receptor beta chains below, sequenced in a study of OX40 agonist ivuxolimab in advanced cancers. Libraries were prepared by immunoSEQ multiplex PCR; TCRdb keeps only in-frame clonotypes and omits some of them. This sample yields 30,000 or so clones, of which 80% are seen a single time; 11% belongs to the top ten. Specimen: CD4+ or CD8+ T cells sorted from blood, collected in a trial of the OX40 agonist ivuxolimab. The receptors shown here come from an adult with an advanced solid tumor such as melanoma, head and neck, liver or kidney cancer.

The chain recombines TRBV5-8 with TRBJ1-1; 8 bases align to TRBD1. The CDR3 has 14 residues. Germline lookup yields CDR1 SGHTS and CDR2 YDEGEE. V lost 0 bases to trimming and J lost 3 bases; unmatched junction nucleotides: 1. The CDR3 is CASSLGQGHTEAFF. DNA of the CDR3: TGTGCCAGCAGCTTGGGACAGGGGCACACTGAAGCTTTCTTT.

This clone has a single count. The J gene is TRBJ2-7, the V gene TRBV7-6; D is ambiguous. The CDR3 contains 12 residues. Germline V gene data show CDR1 as SGHVS and CDR2 as FNYEAQ. V lost 5 bases to trimming and J lost 7 bases, with 12 bases between them. CDR3: CASSLLGQEQYF. In nucleotides, the CDR3 is TGTGCCAGCAGCCTACTTGGGCAGGAGCAGTACTTC. Drawing the rest from reference TRBV7-6 and TRBJ2-7, the complete variable domain is GAGVSQSPRYKVTKRGQDVALRCDPISGHVSLYWYRQALGQGPEFLTYFNYEAQQDKSGLPNDRFSAERPEGSISTLTIQRTEQRDSAMYRCASSLLGQEQYFGPGTRLTVT.

Regarding this clone: Other nucleotide sequences in the sample specify the same CDR3. This chain joins TRBV9 and TRBJ2-2; TRBD2 is a possible D gene (5 bases). V was shortened by 2 bases and J by 0 bases, with 8 bases between the two germline ends. The CDR3 has 15 amino acids. Looked up from germline, CDR1 is SGDLS and CDR2 is YYNGEE. The CDR3 sequence is CASSVSGSNTGELFF. The CDR3 DNA reads as TGTGCCAGCAGCGTCTCGGGGTCGAACACCGGGGAGCTGTTTTTT.

This clone occurred a few times. This chain connects TRBV10-2 to TRBJ1-3; no clear D gene. The germline CDR1 and CDR2 sequences are WSHSY and SAAADI. This CDR3 spans 13 amino acids. V lost 3 bases and J 4 bases, leaving 7 bases between the germline ends. As DNA, the CDR3 is TGCGCCAGCAGTGAATCGGGGGGAAACACCATATATTTT. It encodes CASSESGGNTIYF.

Written as DNA, the CDR3 is TGTGCCAGCAGTGACACAGATACGCAGTATTTT. Amino acids: CASSDTDTQYF. The chain links TRBV27 to TRBJ2-3; D gene uncertain. Germline V lookup: CDR1 MNHEY, CDR2 SMNVEV (reference sequence). The CDR3 contains 11 residues. V was shortened by 5 bases and J by 2 bases, with 2 bases between the two germline ends.

This chain joins TRBV29-1 and TRBJ1-1, with D unresolved. Trimming left V 6 bases short and J 1 base short, with 6 bases between. Germline CDR1 is SQVTM and CDR2 is ANQGSEA. The length of the CDR3 is 11 residues. CDR3 in DNA: TGCAGCGTCGACACGAACACTGAAGCTTTCTTT. This sequence encodes CSVDTNTEAFF.